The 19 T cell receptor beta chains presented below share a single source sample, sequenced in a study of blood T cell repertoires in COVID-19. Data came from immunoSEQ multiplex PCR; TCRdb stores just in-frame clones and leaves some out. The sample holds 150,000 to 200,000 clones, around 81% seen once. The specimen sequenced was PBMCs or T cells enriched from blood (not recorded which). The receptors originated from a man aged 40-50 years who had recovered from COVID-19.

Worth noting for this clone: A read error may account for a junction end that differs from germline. Written as DNA, the CDR3 is TGTGCCAGCGGTTTTATTGAAGCTTTCTTT. Amino acid sequence: CASGFIEAFF. The chain uses TRBV27 and TRBJ1-1; D gene unclear. Germline values: CDR1 MNHEY, CDR2 SMNVEV (reference sequence). CDR3 length: 10 residues.

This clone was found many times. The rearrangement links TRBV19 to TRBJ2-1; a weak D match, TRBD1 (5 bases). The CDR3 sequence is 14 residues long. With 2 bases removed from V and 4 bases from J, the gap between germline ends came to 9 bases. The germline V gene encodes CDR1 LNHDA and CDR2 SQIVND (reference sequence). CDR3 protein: CASSITGPYNEQFF. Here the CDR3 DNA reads TGTGCCAGTAGTATAACAGGACCTTACAATGAGCAGTTCTTC.

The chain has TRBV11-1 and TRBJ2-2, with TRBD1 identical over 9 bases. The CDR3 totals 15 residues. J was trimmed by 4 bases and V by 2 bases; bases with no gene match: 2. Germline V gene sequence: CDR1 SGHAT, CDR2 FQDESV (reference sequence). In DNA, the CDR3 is TGTGCCAGCAGCTTAACAGGGGGCGTCACCGGGGAGCTGTTTTTT. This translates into CASSLTGGVTGELFF.

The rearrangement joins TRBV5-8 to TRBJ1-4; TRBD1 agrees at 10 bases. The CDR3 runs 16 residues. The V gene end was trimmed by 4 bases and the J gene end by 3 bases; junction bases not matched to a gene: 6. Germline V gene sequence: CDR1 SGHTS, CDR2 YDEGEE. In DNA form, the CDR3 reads TGTGCCAGCAGCCGGGACAGGGGCGGCTCTAATGAAAAACTGTTTTTT. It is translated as CASSRDRGGSNEKLFF.

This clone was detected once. In nucleotides, the CDR3 is TGTGCCAGCAGTTACGGGGTCGGATGGCTGGGTAGCGACTCTGGGGCCAACGTCCTGACTTTC. This sequence encodes CASSYGVGWLGSDSGANVLTF. The rearrangement joins TRBV6-2 or TRBV6-3 to TRBJ2-6, with a tentative D call TRBD2 (5 bases). This CDR3 contains 21 residues. Trimming stripped 2 bases from V and 0 bases from J, with 23 bases between. The germline gives CDR1 MNHEY, CDR2 SVGEGT.

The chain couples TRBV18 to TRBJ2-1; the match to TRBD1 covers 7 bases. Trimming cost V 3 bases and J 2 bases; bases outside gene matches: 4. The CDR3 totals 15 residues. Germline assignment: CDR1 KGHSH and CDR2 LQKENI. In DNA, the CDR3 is TGTGCCAGCTCACCGAGTGACAGGGCCTACAATGAGCAGTTCTTC. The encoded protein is CASSPSDRAYNEQFF.

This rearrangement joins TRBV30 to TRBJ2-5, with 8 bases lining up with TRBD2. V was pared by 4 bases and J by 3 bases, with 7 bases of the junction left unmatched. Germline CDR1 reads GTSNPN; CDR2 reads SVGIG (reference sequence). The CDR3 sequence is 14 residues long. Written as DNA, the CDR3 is TGTGCCTGGACTCTTAGCGGGGTCGAAGAGACCCAGTACTTC. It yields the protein CAWTLSGVEETQYF.

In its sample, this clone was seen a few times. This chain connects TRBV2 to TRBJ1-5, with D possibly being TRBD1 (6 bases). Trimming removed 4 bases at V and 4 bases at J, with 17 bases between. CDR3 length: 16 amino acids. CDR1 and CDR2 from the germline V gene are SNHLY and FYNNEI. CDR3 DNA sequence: TGTGCCAGCAGTGGTGGAACAGGGACGAGAAATCAGCCCCAGCATTTT. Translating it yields CASSGGTGTRNQPQHF.

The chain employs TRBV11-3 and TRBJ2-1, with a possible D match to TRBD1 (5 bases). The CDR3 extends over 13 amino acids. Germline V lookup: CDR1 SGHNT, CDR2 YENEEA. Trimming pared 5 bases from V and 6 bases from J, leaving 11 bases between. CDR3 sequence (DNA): TGTGCCAGCAGCCCCAGGGTGGGCAATGAGCAGTTCTTC. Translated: CASSPRVGNEQFF.

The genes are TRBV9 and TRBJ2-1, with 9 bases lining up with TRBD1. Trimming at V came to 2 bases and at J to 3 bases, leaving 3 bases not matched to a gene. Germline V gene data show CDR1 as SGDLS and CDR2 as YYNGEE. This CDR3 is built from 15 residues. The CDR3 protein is CASSVGQGLYNEQFF. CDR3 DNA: TGTGCCAGCAGCGTGGGACAGGGACTCTACAATGAGCAGTTCTTC.

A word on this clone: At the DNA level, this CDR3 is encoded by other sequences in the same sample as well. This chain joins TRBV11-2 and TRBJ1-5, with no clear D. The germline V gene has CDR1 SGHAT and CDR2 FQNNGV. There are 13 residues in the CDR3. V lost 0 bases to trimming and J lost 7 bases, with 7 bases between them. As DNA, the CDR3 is TGTGCCAGCAGCTTAGAACGAGGGCAGCCCCAGCATTTT. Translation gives CASSLERGQPQHF.

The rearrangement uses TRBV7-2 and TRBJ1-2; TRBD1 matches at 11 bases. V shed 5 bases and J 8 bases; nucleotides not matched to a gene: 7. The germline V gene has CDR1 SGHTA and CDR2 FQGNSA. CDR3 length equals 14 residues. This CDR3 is CASSGRDRGVGYTF. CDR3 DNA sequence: TGTGCCAGCAGCGGGAGGGACAGGGGGGTAGGCTACACCTTC. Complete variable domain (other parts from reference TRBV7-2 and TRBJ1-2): GAGVSQSPSNKVTEKGKDVELRCDPISGHTALYWYRQSLGQGLEFLIYFQGNSAPDKSGLPSDRFSAERTGGSVSTLTIQRTQQEDSAVYLCASSGRDRGVGYTFGSGTRLTVV.

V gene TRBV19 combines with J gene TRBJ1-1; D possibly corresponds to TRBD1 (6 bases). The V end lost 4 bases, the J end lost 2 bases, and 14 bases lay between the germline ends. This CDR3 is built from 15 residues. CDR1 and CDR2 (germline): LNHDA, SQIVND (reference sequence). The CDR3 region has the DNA TGTGCCAGTAGTACTCCTACAGGGAATAACACTGAAGCTTTCTTT. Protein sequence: CASSTPTGNNTEAFF.

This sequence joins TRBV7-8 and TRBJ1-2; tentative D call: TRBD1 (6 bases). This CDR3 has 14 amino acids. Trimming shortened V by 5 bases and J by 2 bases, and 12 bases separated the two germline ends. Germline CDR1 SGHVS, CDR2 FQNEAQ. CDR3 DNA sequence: TGTGCCAGCAGCCTCGGGACACCGAACTATGGCTACACCTTC. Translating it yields CASSLGTPNYGYTF.

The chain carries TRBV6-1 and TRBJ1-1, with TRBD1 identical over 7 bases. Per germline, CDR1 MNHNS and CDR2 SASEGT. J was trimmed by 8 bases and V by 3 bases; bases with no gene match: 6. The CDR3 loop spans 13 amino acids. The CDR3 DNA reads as TGTGCCAGCAGTGACCGACAGGGCGGGGAAGCTTTCTTT. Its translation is CASSDRQGGEAFF.

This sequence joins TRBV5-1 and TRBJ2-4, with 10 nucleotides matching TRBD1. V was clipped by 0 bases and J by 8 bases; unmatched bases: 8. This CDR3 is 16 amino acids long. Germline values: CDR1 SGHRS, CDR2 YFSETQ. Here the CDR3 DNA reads TGCGCCAGCAGCTTGGGGACAGGGGGGTGGTTGGACATTCAGTACTTC. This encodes CASSLGTGGWLDIQYF. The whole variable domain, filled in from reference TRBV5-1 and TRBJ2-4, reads KAGVTQTPRYLIKTRGQQVTLSCSPISGHRSVSWYQQTPGQGLQFLFEYFSETQRNKGNFPGRFSGRQFSNSRSEMNVSTLELGDSALYLCASSLGTGGWLDIQYFGAGTRLSVL.

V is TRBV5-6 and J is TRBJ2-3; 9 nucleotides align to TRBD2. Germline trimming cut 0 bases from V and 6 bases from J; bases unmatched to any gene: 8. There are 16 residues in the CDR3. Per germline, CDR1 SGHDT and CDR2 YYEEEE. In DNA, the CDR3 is TGTGCCAGCAGCTTGGAAGGCGGGGGGGCCGTGGATACGCAGTATTTT. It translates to CASSLEGGGAVDTQYF.

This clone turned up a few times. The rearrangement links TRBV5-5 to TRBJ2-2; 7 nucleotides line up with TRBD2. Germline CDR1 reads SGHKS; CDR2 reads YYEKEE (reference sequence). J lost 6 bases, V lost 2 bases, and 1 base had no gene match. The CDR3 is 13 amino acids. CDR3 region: CASSFGGAGELFF. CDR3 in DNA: TGTGCCAGCAGCTTTGGGGGGGCCGGGGAGCTGTTTTTT.

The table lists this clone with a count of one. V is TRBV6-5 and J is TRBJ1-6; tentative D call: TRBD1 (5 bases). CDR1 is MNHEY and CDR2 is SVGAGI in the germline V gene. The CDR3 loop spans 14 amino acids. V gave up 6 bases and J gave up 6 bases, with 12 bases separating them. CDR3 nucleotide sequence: TGTGCCAGCAGGGGGGGTTTGGGTAATTCACCCCTCCACTTT. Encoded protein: CASRGGLGNSPLHF.